These 17 T cell receptor beta chains were sequenced from one sample in a study of human T cells and chemical hapten exposure. Time point defined: pre-sensitization, week 0. Documented treatment: therapeutic diphenylcyclopropenone sensitization with weekly scalp DPC. TCRdb fed the RACE reads into MiXCR, producing one record per CDR3 protein. Among roughly 51,000 distinct CDR3 sequences, roughly a tenth were seen once, and the ten largest hold 8% to 10%. The specimen comprised whole blood, sampled in connection with sensitization to the hapten diphenylcyclopropenone (DPC). The origin of the receptors is a man aged 35 to 55 with alopecia areata. Some clones in this sample may be carry-over from other donors' samples.

There are many counts of this clonotype. CDR3 amino acids: CASQDRRSGANVLTF. CDR3 sequence (DNA): TGTGCCAGCCAAGACAGGCGTTCTGGGGCCAACGTCCTGACTTTC. V usage is TRBV2 and J usage is TRBJ2-6; TRBD1 might be the D (6 bases). The germline CDR1 and CDR2 sequences are SNHLY and FYNNEI. Trimming shortened V by 8 bases and J by 1 base, and 12 bases separated the two germline ends. The CDR3 length is 15 residues.

This clonotype came up many times. This chain uses TRBV11-2 with TRBJ2-5; 14 nucleotides align to TRBD2. V lost 4 bases and J lost 1; bases outside the gene matches: 5. Germline-derived CDR1 and CDR2 are SGHAT and FQNNGV. There are 17 residues in the CDR3. CDR3 in DNA: TGTGCCAGCAGCTCCGGGACTAGCGGGAGCGTCCAAGAGACCCAGTACTTC. It yields the protein CASSSGTSGSVQETQYF.

The V and J genes are TRBV2 and TRBJ2-3; 11 positions agree with TRBD1. V lost 7 bases to trimming and J lost 0 bases; unmatched junction nucleotides: 12. The germline V gene encodes CDR1 SNHLY and CDR2 FYNNEI. This CDR3 spans 18 amino acids. The CDR3 region is CASNPRDRGSSSTDTQYF. The DNA for the CDR3 is TGTGCCAGCAATCCCCGGGACAGGGGGTCAAGCAGCACAGATACGCAGTATTTT.

CDR3 bases: TGTGCCAGCAGCCCCTCAGTCCGGGCCGGGGCCAACGTCCTGACTTTC. Residues: CASSPSVRAGANVLTF. The chain carries TRBV7-2 and TRBJ2-6; D is ambiguous. The CDR3 totals 16 residues. From germline, CDR1 is SGHTA and CDR2 FQGNSA. The ends were cut back, 5 bases at V and 4 bases at J, with 15 bases in the middle.

This clonotype was seen a few times. The J gene is TRBJ2-7, the V gene TRBV7-2; perhaps TRBD2 as D (6 bases). In germline, CDR1 is SGHTA, CDR2 FQGNSA. This CDR3 is 14 amino acids long. The germline V and J ends were trimmed by 1 base and 1 base, with 8 bases remaining between them. The CDR3 sequence: CASSLGGISYEQYF. In DNA form, the CDR3 reads TGTGCCAGCAGCTTAGGCGGGATTTCCTACGAGCAGTACTTC.

This clonotype was seen many times. The chain is built from TRBV27 and TRBJ2-7, with D perhaps matching TRBD2 (5 bases). CDR1 is MNHEY and CDR2 is SMNVEV in the germline V gene (reference sequence). This CDR3 contains 12 residues. V was cut by 7 bases and J by 6 bases, with 13 bases left in between. CDR3 protein: CASIFTGSEQYF. CDR3 bases: TGTGCCAGCATCTTTACGGGGAGCGAGCAGTACTTC.

Many counts were recorded for this clonotype. In DNA, the CDR3 is TGTGCCAGCAGCTTGTACCCCCCGGGAGCAGATACGCAGTATTTT. Its protein is CASSLYPPGADTQYF. The J gene is TRBJ2-3, the V gene TRBV5-4, with a weak D call TRBD2 (6 bases). Per the germline V gene, CDR1 is SGHNT and CDR2 is YYREEE (reference sequence). The CDR3 runs 15 residues. Trimming stripped 1 base from V and 4 bases from J, with 13 bases between. The full variable domain, in which reference TRBV5-4 and TRBJ2-3 provide the parts outside the CDR3, is ETGVTQSPTHLIKTRGQQVTLRCSSQSGHNTVSWYQQALGQGPQFIFQYYREEENGRGNFPPRFSGLQFPNYSSELNVNALELDDSALYLCASSLYPPGADTQYFGPGTRLTVL.

The CDR3 nucleotides are TGTGCCAGCATTAACTGGGGGAGTTCCTACGAGCAGTACTTC. Protein sequence: CASINWGSSYEQYF. This chain connects TRBV28 to TRBJ2-7; the D gene could be TRBD1 or TRBD2 (5 bases each). Trimming took 7 bases from V and 1 from J, leaving 14 bases between them. The V gene's germline CDR1 is MDHEN and CDR2 SYDVKM. The CDR3 contains 14 residues. Based on the CDR3 plus reference TRBV28 and TRBJ2-7, the full variable domain is DVKVTQSSRYLVKRTGEKVFLECVQDMDHENMFWYRQDPGLGLRLIYFSYDVKMKEKGDIPEGYSVSREKKERFSLILESASTNQTSMYLCASINWGSSYEQYFGPGTRLTVT.

This clonotype was observed a few times. The rearrangement uses TRBV11-1 and TRBJ2-1; 10 bases are a match to TRBD2. The length of the CDR3 is 15 residues. Germline CDR1 is SGHAT and CDR2 is FQDESV (reference sequence). The junction had 7 bases not matched to a gene; V was cut back by 5 bases and J by 6 bases. CDR3 DNA: TGTGCCAGCAGCGCCCTAGCGGGAGCGCCCAATGAGCAGTTCTTC. This sequence encodes CASSALAGAPNEQFF.

As to this clonotype: This may arise from a read error, as a much more abundant clone is one base away. The V and J genes are TRBV11-2 and TRBJ2-1, with D unclear. The CDR3 has 12 amino acids. Germline CDR1 reads SGHAT; CDR2 reads FQNNGV. Trimming shortened V by 3 bases and J by 3 bases, and 3 bases separated the two germline ends. The CDR3: CASSFDYNEQFF. The DNA of the CDR3 is TGTGCCAGCAGCTTCGACTACAATGAGCAGTTCTTC. The complete variable domain, with remaining parts taken from reference TRBV11-2 and TRBJ2-1, reads EAGVAQSPRYKIIEKRQSVAFWCNPISGHATLYWYQQILGQGPKLLIQFQNNGVVDDSQLPKDRFSAERLKGVDSTLKIQPAKLEDSAVYLCASSFDYNEQFFGPGTRLTVL.

In its sample, this clonotype was seen a few times. J is TRBJ2-7 and V is TRBV29-1; 11 bases match TRBD1. The CDR3 sequence is 14 residues long. J gave up 0 bases and V 6 bases, and 4 bases lay outside the gene matches. The germline CDR1 and CDR2 sequences are SQVTM and ANQGSEA. The CDR3 DNA reads TGCAGCGTGGCCGGGACAGGGGGCTCCTACGAGCAGTACTTC. Its protein is CSVAGTGGSYEQYF.

This clonotype was picked up a small number of times. The chain employs TRBV7-9 and TRBJ2-7; either TRBD1 or TRBD2 may supply D (5 bases each). Trimming shortened V by 1 base and J by 3 bases, and 10 bases separated the two germline ends. Germline values: CDR1 SEHNR, CDR2 FQNEAQ (reference sequence). The CDR3 sequence is 14 residues long. CDR3 nucleotides: TGTGCCAGCAGCTTAGGAGGGGCCGGCTACGAGCAGTACTTC. Translating gives CASSLGGAGYEQYF.

In this sample, this clonotype turned up many times. The chain joins TRBV6-5 to TRBJ1-5; D may be TRBD1 (6 bases). The V gene lost 9 bases and the J gene lost 4 bases, with 13 bases spanning the gap. CDR3 size: 13 residues. Germline CDR1 is MNHEY and CDR2 is SVGAGI. CDR3 nucleotide sequence: TGTGCCAGTGGCTGGGGGCGAAATCAGCCCCAGCATTTT. It yields the protein CASGWGRNQPQHF.

This clonotype was recorded at least ten times. The chain uses TRBV9 and TRBJ2-1; 9 nucleotides match TRBD2. V lost 3 bases to trimming and J lost 15 bases; unmatched junction nucleotides: 10. The CDR3 spans 13 residues. Germline values: CDR1 SGDLS, CDR2 YYNGEE. The CDR3 sequence is CASSEEVAGDPFF. DNA for the CDR3: TGTGCCAGCAGCGAGGAAGTAGCGGGAGATCCGTTCTTC.

This clonotype has just a few counts. This chain's CDR3 is CASSSSEQGTSYEQYF. The CDR3 DNA reads as TGTGCCAGCAGCTCCTCAGAACAGGGGACCTCCTACGAGCAGTACTTC. The rearrangement links TRBV7-9 to TRBJ2-7; 7 bases line up with TRBD1. Germline-derived CDR1 and CDR2 are SEHNR and FQNEAQ (reference sequence). The CDR3 consists of 16 residues. J lost 0 bases, V lost 4 bases, and 9 bases had no gene match. Looking up the rest from reference TRBV7-9 and TRBJ2-7 gives the full variable domain: DTGVSQNPRHKITKRGQNVTFRCDPISEHNRLYWYRQTLGQGPEFLTYFQNEAQLEKSRLLSDRFSAERPKGSFSTLEIQRTEQGDSAMYLCASSSSEQGTSYEQYFGPGTRLTVT.

The sample holds many counts of this clonotype. The rearrangement uses TRBV7-6 and TRBJ2-2; a weak D match, TRBD2 (5 bases). The V and J ends lost 6 bases and 4 bases respectively, with 12 bases between them. Germline CDR1 reads SGHVS; CDR2 reads FNYEAQ. The CDR3 runs 14 residues. The DNA for the CDR3 is TGTGCCAGCAGGATAGCGTCGGGCACCGGGGAGCTGTTTTTT. This encodes CASRIASGTGELFF.

In its sample, this clonotype ranks as medium-sized. The chain links TRBV5-4 to TRBJ2-2; D might be TRBD2 (5 bases). This CDR3 is 14 amino acids long. The V gene lost 5 bases and the J gene lost 4 bases, with 12 bases spanning the gap. CDR1 SGHNT and CDR2 YYREEE come from the germline V gene (reference sequence). As DNA, the CDR3 is TGTGCCAGCAGTCCCCTAGAGGGCACCGGGGAGCTGTTTTTT. Its protein is CASSPLEGTGELFF.